This entry features one T cell receptor (beta chain) sequence. The target antigen is unknown. PBMCs yielded sorted CD4+ and CD8+ T cells. cDNA serving as the sequencing template came from extracted, reverse transcribed RNA. Method: immunoSEQ multiplex PCR; TCRdb's copy keeps in-frame clones and lacks some. The table shows about 150,000 clones, with over 45% occurring only once. With 5 bases removed from V and 3 bases from J, the gap between germline ends came to 17 bases. Per germline, CDR1 MDHEN and CDR2 SYDVKM. There are 15 residues in the CDR3. This specimen belongs to a study of CD8+ T cells in alopecia areata. Whole-study results and caveats: Sequence data from scalp samples additionally include resident alphabeta T cells of normal skin. Between patients, shared TCR sequences were less clear than in mice. This was possibly due in part to HLA diversity in the patient population. Alopecia totalis/universalis scalp especially showed more expanded CD8+ clones than normal scalp.

This receptor was identified in a human donor with alopecia areata. Material for sequencing was CD4+ T cells sorted from blood. This sequence joins TRBV28 and TRBJ2-7; a weak D match, TRBD2 (5 bases). CDR3 in DNA: TGTGCCAGCAGTATTACCGGGGATTCCGGCTACGAGCAGTACTTC. Encoded protein: CASSITGDSGYEQYF.